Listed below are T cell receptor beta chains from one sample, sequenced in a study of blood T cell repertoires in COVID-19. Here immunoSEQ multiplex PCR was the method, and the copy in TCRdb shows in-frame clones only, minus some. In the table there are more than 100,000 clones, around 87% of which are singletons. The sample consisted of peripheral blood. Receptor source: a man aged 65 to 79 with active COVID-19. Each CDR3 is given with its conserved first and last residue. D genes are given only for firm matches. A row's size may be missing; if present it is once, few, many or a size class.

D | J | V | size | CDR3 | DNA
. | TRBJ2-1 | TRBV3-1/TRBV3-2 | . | CASSQGGAGYNEQFF | TGTGCCAGCAGCCAAGGAGGCGCCGGGTACAATGAGCAGTTCTTC
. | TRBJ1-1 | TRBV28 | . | CASSFTENTEAFF | TGTGCCAGCAGTTTTACTGAGAACACTGAAGCTTTCTTT
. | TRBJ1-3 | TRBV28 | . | CASQTGVAGNTIYF | TGTGCCAGTCAAACGGGGGTAGCTGGAAACACCATATATTTT
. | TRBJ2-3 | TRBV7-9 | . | CASSLVGGNTQYF | TGTGCCAGCAGCTTAGTCGGGGGTAATACGCAGTATTTT
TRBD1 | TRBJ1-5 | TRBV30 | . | CAWSPNRGGNQPQHF | TGTGCCTGGAGTCCTAACAGGGGAGGAAATCAGCCCCAGCATTTT
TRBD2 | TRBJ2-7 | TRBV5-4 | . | CASRPASGVEQYF | TGTGCCAGCAGGCCAGCTAGCGGGGTCGAGCAGTACTTC
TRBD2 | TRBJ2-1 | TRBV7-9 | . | CASSTRPGLAGGGSYNEQFF | TGTGCCAGCAGCACCCGACCGGGACTAGCGGGAGGTGGGAGCTACAATGAGCAGTTCTTC
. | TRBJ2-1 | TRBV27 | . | CASSLEGSNEQFF | TGTGCCAGCAGTTTAGAGGGATCCAATGAGCAGTTCTTC
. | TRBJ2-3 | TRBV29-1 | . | CSGALGLSTDTQYF | TGCAGCGGTGCCCTGGGGCTAAGTACAGATACGCAGTATTTT
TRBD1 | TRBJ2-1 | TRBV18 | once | CASSRTGNEQFF | TGTGCCAGCTCACGGACAGGGAATGAGCAGTTCTTC
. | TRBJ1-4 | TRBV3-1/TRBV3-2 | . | CASSQDGLTGLFF | TGTGCCAGCAGCCAAGACGGCCTGACAGGACTGTTTTTT
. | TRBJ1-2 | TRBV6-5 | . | CASSYRDWWYGYTF | TGTGCCAGCAGTTACCGCGATTGGTGGTATGGCTACACCTTC
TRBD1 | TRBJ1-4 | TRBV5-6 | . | CASSSFSGQGALPNEKLFF | TGTGCCAGCAGCTCATTTTCGGGACAGGGGGCCCTACCTAATGAAAAACTGTTTTTT
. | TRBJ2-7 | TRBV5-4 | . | CASSLGLDPYEQYF | TGTGCCAGCAGCTTGGGTCTAGATCCCTACGAGCAGTACTTC
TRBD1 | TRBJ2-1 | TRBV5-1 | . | CASLPTDRGLRNEQFF | TGCGCCAGCCTACCTACCGACAGGGGGCTGAGGAATGAGCAGTTCTTC
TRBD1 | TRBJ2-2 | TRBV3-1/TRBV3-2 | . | CASSPSPGGNTGELFF | TGTGCCAGCAGCCCCTCCCCAGGGGGCAACACCGGGGAGCTGTTTTTT
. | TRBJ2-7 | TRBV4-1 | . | CASSQGLPGYEQYF | TGCGCCAGCAGCCAAGGGTTACCGGGGTACGAGCAGTACTTC
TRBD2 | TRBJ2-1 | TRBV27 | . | CASSLKAGGPGNEQFF | TGTGCCAGCAGTTTGAAAGCGGGAGGGCCCGGCAATGAGCAGTTCTTC
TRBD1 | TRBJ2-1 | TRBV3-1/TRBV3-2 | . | CASSQLDRVFNEQFF | TGTGCCAGCAGCCAATTGGACAGGGTGTTCAATGAGCAGTTCTTC
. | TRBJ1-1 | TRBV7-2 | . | CASSTLLGRAEAFF | TGTGCCAGCAGCACACTCTTGGGGAGGGCTGAAGCTTTCTTT
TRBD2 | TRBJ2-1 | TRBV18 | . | CASQRVSGGYNEQFF | TGTGCCAGCCAACGCGTTAGCGGGGGTTACAATGAGCAGTTCTTC
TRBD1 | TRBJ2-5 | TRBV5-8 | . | CASTPFDRVQETQYF | TGTGCCAGCACCCCTTTTGACAGGGTCCAAGAGACCCAGTACTTC
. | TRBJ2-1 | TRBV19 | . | CASSRSGRTNEQFF | TGTGCCAGTAGTAGGTCGGGGAGGACGAATGAGCAGTTCTTC
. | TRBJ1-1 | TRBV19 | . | CASSPRHLTEAFF | TGTGCCAGTAGCCCGAGACACTTGACTGAAGCTTTCTTT
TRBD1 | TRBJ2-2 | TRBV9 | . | CASSVAGRQGSNTGELFF | TGTGCCAGCAGCGTAGCGGGTAGACAGGGTTCGAACACCGGGGAGCTGTTTTTT
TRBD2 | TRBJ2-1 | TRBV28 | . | CASSLSTSGSSYNEQFF | TGTGCCAGCAGTTTATCGACTAGCGGGAGCTCCTACAATGAGCAGTTCTTC
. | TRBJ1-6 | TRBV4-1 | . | CASSQDREGLRNSPLHF | TGCGCCAGCAGCCAAGATAGGGAGGGGTTGAGAAATTCACCCCTCCACTTT
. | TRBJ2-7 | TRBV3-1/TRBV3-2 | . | CASSQGWSGYEQYF | TGTGCCAGCAGCCAAGGGTGGTCAGGCTACGAGCAGTACTTC
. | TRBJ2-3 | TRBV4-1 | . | CASSQEAERSQYF | TGCGCCAGCAGCCAAGAGGCGGAGAGGTCGCAGTATTTT
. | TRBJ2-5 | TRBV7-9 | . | CASSDTLAKYETQYF | TGTGCCAGCAGCGATACCTTGGCAAAATACGAGACCCAGTACTTC